These 19 T cell receptor beta chains share one sample of origin, sequenced in a study of T cells in tuberculosis. Specified time point: new active TB diagnosis, blood taken before or within 7 days of starting treatment. The table came from immunoSEQ multiplex PCR; TCRdb's copy has only in-frame clones and leaves some out. The data contain fewer than 35,000 clones, approximately 85% of them singletons. The sample in question was PBMCs, obtained at tuberculosis diagnosis. These receptors all stem from an adult with tuberculosis.

The chain uses TRBV4-1 and TRBJ2-5, with TRBD2 as a possible D gene (5 bases). Looked up from germline, CDR1 is MGHRA and CDR2 is YSYEKL. The CDR3 is 15 residues long. V gave up 5 bases and J gave up 2 bases, with 15 bases separating them. The CDR3 loop reads CASSGTGTMQETQYF. The CDR3 nucleotides read TGCGCCAGCAGCGGCACGGGAACAATGCAAGAGACCCAGTACTTC.

This clone was seen a single time. This chain joins TRBV19 and TRBJ2-1; the match to TRBD2 covers 13 bases. This CDR3 spans 17 amino acids. Germline trimming cut 8 bases from V and 10 bases from J; bases unmatched to any gene: 17. Germline values: CDR1 LNHDA, CDR2 SQIVND (reference sequence). CDR3 sequence reads: CASRQTAWTSGRSEQFF. CDR3 bases: TGTGCCAGTCGACAAACGGCCTGGACTAGCGGGAGAAGCGAGCAGTTCTTC. Drawing the rest from reference TRBV19 and TRBJ2-1, the complete variable domain is DGGITQSPKYLFRKEGQNVTLSCEQNLNHDAMYWYRQDPGQGLRLIYYSQIVNDFQKGDIAEGYSVSREKKESFPLTVTSAQKNPTAFYLCASRQTAWTSGRSEQFFGPGTRLTVL.

The genes are TRBV6-1 and TRBJ2-3; 8 bases fit TRBD2. The CDR3 length is 15 residues. Germline trimming cut 1 base from V and 5 bases from J; bases unmatched to any gene: 5. Germline V gives CDR1 MNHNS, CDR2 SASEGT. The CDR3 nucleotides are TGTGCCAGCAGTGAAGGACTAGCGAACAGAGATACGCAGTATTTT. It translates to CASSEGLANRDTQYF.

CDR3 residues: CASSTSGGAYEQYF. CDR3 DNA sequence: TGCGCCAGCAGCACTTCCGGGGGGGCTTACGAGCAGTACTTC. The chain recombines TRBV5-1 with TRBJ2-7, with 8 bases fitting TRBD2. J gave up 4 bases and V 4 bases, and 7 bases lay outside the gene matches. The CDR3 has 14 residues. Germline CDR1 reads SGHRS; CDR2 reads YFSETQ.

The V call is TRBV12-2, the J call TRBJ2-6; TRBD2, as called in the table, went unchecked against the DNA. TRBV12-2 is an annotated pseudogene. The CDR3 has 18 residues. CDR3 sequence (DNA): TGTGCAAGTCGCTTAGCGGGGGGGAGGGCCTCTGGGGCCAACGTCCTGACTTTC. Translated: CASRLAGGRASGANVLTF.

The chain uses TRBV10-3 and TRBJ1-1; no clear D gene. The CDR3 has 13 residues. Trimming took off 2 bases at V and 5 bases at J, with 9 bases between the two ends. Germline CDR1 reads ENHRY; CDR2 reads SYGVKD. The DNA of the CDR3 is TGTGCCATCAGTGAGCTAGGGAGTACTGAAGCTTTCTTT. It encodes CAISELGSTEAFF.

This clone was picked up a small number of times. CDR3 residues: CAISDVGGPTGELFF. DNA of the CDR3: TGTGCCATCAGTGATGTGGGAGGGCCCACCGGGGAGCTGTTTTTT. V and J are TRBV10-3 and TRBJ2-2, with 7 bases lining up with TRBD2. This CDR3 has 15 residues. V was pared by 3 bases and J by 4 bases, with 5 bases of the junction left unmatched. CDR1 is ENHRY and CDR2 is SYGVKD in the germline V gene.

The CDR3 DNA reads as TGTGCCAGCTCGCCGGACAGGGGTGGAAACACCATATATTTT. This sequence encodes CASSPDRGGNTIYF. The rearrangement joins TRBV18 to TRBJ1-3, with 9 bases that match TRBD1. CDR3 length equals 14 residues. Trimming took 6 bases from V and 3 from J; bases not matched to a gene: 3. Looked up from germline, CDR1 is KGHSH and CDR2 is LQKENI.

The V gene is TRBV28, the J gene TRBJ1-2; 9 bases map to TRBD1. There are 15 residues in the CDR3. Germline values: CDR1 MDHEN, CDR2 SYDVKM. V shed 7 bases, J shed 0 bases, and the junction held 6 bases outside the gene matches. CDR3 bases: TGTGCCAGCATCCGAACAGGGGGCACTAACTATGGCTACACCTTC. Its protein product is CASIRTGGTNYGYTF.

The chain employs TRBV10-3 and TRBJ2-3; D gene ambiguous. V was trimmed by 6 bases and J by 0 bases, leaving 13 bases between them. The CDR3 covers 15 residues. Looked up from germline, CDR1 is ENHRY and CDR2 is SYGVKD. CDR3 DNA sequence: TGTGCCATCAGCGCCGAACCGACTAGCACAGATACGCAGTATTTT. It yields the protein CAISAEPTSTDTQYF.

The J gene is TRBJ2-5, the V gene TRBV11-2; 7 bases fit TRBD2. The length of the CDR3 is 17 residues. The V gene's germline CDR1 is SGHAT and CDR2 FQNNGV. V shed 5 bases, J shed 5 bases, and the junction held 17 bases outside the gene matches. The CDR3 DNA sequence: TGTGCCAGCAGCACCCCCCACGGCGGGAGAGTGAGGGAGACCCAGTACTTC. This gives the protein CASSTPHGGRVRETQYF.

The chain has TRBV27 and TRBJ1-6; D might be TRBD1 (6 bases). The CDR3 runs to 12 residues. The V gene lost 6 bases and the J gene lost 8 bases, with 8 bases spanning the gap. In germline, CDR1 is MNHEY, CDR2 SMNVEV (reference sequence). CDR3: CASSYRDSPLHF. The DNA of the CDR3 is TGTGCCAGCAGCTACAGGGATTCACCCCTCCACTTT.

This chain links TRBV2 with TRBJ1-1; TRBD1 aligns across 7 bases. The V gene end was trimmed by 7 bases and the J gene end by 1 base; junction bases not matched to a gene: 3. This CDR3 spans 13 amino acids. Germline assignment: CDR1 SNHLY and CDR2 FYNNEI. CDR3 sequence reads: CASNRQGNTEAFF. CDR3 DNA: TGTGCCAGCAATCGACAGGGGAACACTGAAGCTTTCTTT.

The rearrangement joins TRBV28 to TRBJ2-7, with D possibly matching TRBD2 (5 bases). V lost 7 bases, J lost 1 base, and 11 bases lay in between. Germline CDR1 MDHEN, CDR2 SYDVKM. The CDR3 is 13 amino acids. In DNA, the CDR3 is TGTGCCAGCAAGGGCGGCGGGTCCTACGAGCAGTACTTC. Its translation: CASKGGGSYEQYF.

The V gene is TRBV10-3, the J gene TRBJ2-5; 14 bases are shared with TRBD2. CDR3 length: 16 amino acids. The ends lost 2 bases at V and 4 bases at J; junction bases unmatched: 3. CDR1 ENHRY and CDR2 SYGVKD come from the germline V gene. CDR3 DNA: TGTGCCATCAGTGAGGGGACTAGCGGGGGAATAGAGACCCAGTACTTC. Translating gives CAISEGTSGGIETQYF.

The chain links TRBV6-1 to TRBJ2-5; TRBD2 is a possible D gene (6 bases). The germline V gene has CDR1 MNHNS and CDR2 SASEGT. This CDR3 is built from 16 residues. Between the trimmed V and J ends, which lost 0 bases and 2 bases, there was a span of 13 bases. The CDR3 spells CASSEARGKGQETQYF. CDR3 nucleotides: TGTGCCAGCAGTGAAGCTCGGGGGAAAGGGCAAGAGACCCAGTACTTC.

This sequence joins TRBV7-8 and TRBJ2-1; D perhaps matches TRBD2 (5 bases). CDR3 size: 13 residues. Germline assignment: CDR1 SGHVS and CDR2 FQNEAQ. V lost 5 bases, J lost 4 bases, and 9 bases lay in between. The CDR3 region is CASSTRTYNEQFF. CDR3 bases: TGTGCCAGCAGCACCCGGACTTACAATGAGCAGTTCTTC. Variable domain in full (rest from reference TRBV7-8 and TRBJ2-1): GAGVSQSPRYKVAKRGQDVALRCDPISGHVSLFWYQQALGQGPEFLTYFQNEAQLDKSGLPSDRFFAERPEGSVSTLKIQRTQQEDSAVYLCASSTRTYNEQFFGPGTRLTVL.

This clone was seen only a few times. The V gene is TRBV18, the J gene TRBJ2-2, with D uncertain. CDR3 size: 14 residues. The ends were cut back, 5 bases at V and 4 bases at J, with 11 bases in the middle. Per the germline V gene, CDR1 is KGHSH and CDR2 is LQKENI. The CDR3 here is CASSSDPVTGELFF. CDR3 DNA sequence: TGTGCCAGCTCATCCGATCCGGTCACCGGGGAGCTGTTTTTT.

The CDR3, as DNA: TGTGCCAGCAGCGTTGGACTAGCGGGAGCTGGTCAAGAGACCCAGTACTTC. Amino acid sequence: CASSVGLAGAGQETQYF. This chain links TRBV9 with TRBJ2-5, with 13 positions matching TRBD2. CDR1 and CDR2 from the germline V gene are SGDLS and YYNGEE. This CDR3 region has 17 residues. V lost 2 bases and J lost 2; bases outside the gene matches: 6. The full variable domain, rest sourced from reference TRBV9 and TRBJ2-5, is DSGVTQTPKHLITATGQRVTLRCSPRSGDLSVYWYQQSLDQGLQFLIQYYNGEERAKGNILERFSAQQFPDLHSELNLSSLELGDSALYFCASSVGLAGAGQETQYFGPGTRLLVL.